The clone carrying this T cell receptor beta chain was recorded at least ten times. The antigen is undetermined. At one boundary the junction diverges from the germline segment, which might be a read error. This sample is drawn from a study of regulatory T cells in long-lasting Graves disease. Described time point: newly diagnosed GD, antithyroid drugs for less than 3 months. Making the TCR library involved RNA that had been extracted from PBMCs. General study results and limits: Relative to newly diagnosed Graves' patients, persistent ones had lower TCR diversity. Only a small sample size was used, which may have cut accuracy.

Investigators prepared the TCR beta libraries by applying iRepertoire HTBI primers and Arm-PCR of CDR3 regions. From the multiplex PCR reads, TCRdb called clonotypes with MiXCR, one entry per CDR3 protein. The sample has 250,000 or so distinct CDR3 sequences, 18% seen once. From germline, CDR1 is SNHLY and CDR2 FYNNEI. This CDR3 has 15 residues. These data are also associated with another study on T cells in Graves' hyperthyroidism and ophthalmopathy. That source adds: HTBI primers drove first-round RT-PCR of the TCR CDR3.

This sequence originates from a woman aged 25 to 39 with Graves disease. The sequencing here drew on peripheral blood mononuclear cells (PBMCs), taken at new diagnosis, from a patient treated with antithyroid drugs. This sequence joins TRBV2 and TRBJ2-3, with D maybe TRBD2 (5 bases). The CDR3 is CASSEAGGSTNTQYF. The CDR3 DNA follows: TGTGCCAGCAGTGAGGCGGGCGGTAGCACAAATACGCAGTATTTT. The full variable domain, its missing parts supplied by reference TRBV2 and TRBJ2-3, is EPEVTQTPSHQVTQMGQEVILRCVPISNHLYFYWYRQILGQKVEFLVSFYNNEISEKSEIFDDQFSVERPDGSNFTLKIRSTKLEDSAMYFCASSEAGGSTNTQYFGPGTRLTVL.